Below are 26 T cell receptor beta chains sequenced from a single sample in a study of shared clonotypes between healthy human individuals. Method: immunoSEQ multiplex PCR; TCRdb's copy keeps in-frame clones and lacks some. The repertoire has over a million clones, 98% of them found once; the top ten carry roughly 0.36%. The sample consisted of naive CD4+ T cells sorted from blood. Subset meaning: CD45RA+ positively selected. These receptor sequences come from a man between 25 and 39 years old in good health.

This clone appeared a single time. This chain uses TRBV18 with TRBJ1-1; D unclear. CDR3 length: 11 residues. V lost 6 bases, J lost 5 bases, and 7 bases lay in between. The V gene's germline CDR1 is KGHSH and CDR2 LQKENI. The DNA for the CDR3 is TGTGCCAGCTCTTCCCGGACTGAAGCTTTCTTT. It encodes CASSSRTEAFF.

Regarding this clone: Other nucleotide sequences from this sample produce the same CDR3. The rearrangement links TRBV5-1 to TRBJ2-7; 13 bases align to TRBD2. V lost 3 bases to trimming and J lost 4 bases; unmatched junction nucleotides: 4. CDR1 SGHRS and CDR2 YFSETQ come from the germline V gene. The CDR3 runs 15 residues. The DNA of the CDR3 is TGCGCCAGCAGCTCGGGACTAGCGGGAAATTACGAGCAGTACTTC. Its translation is CASSSGLAGNYEQYF.

CDR3 coding DNA: TGTGCCAGCAGTGAGGAGGGTATCCGCAATCAGCCCCAGCATTTT. Amino acid sequence: CASSEEGIRNQPQHF. V and J are TRBV6-1 and TRBJ1-5; D gene ambiguous. This CDR3 has 15 amino acids. V lost 3 bases to trimming and J lost 2 bases, with 11 bases between them. The germline gives CDR1 MNHNS, CDR2 SASEGT.

V usage is TRBV11-2 and J usage is TRBJ2-7; TRBD1 aligns across 11 bases. The CDR3 totals 15 residues. Germline-derived CDR1 and CDR2 are SGHAT and FQNNGV. The V gene end was trimmed by 4 bases and the J gene end by 1 base; junction bases not matched to a gene: 3. CDR3 coding DNA: TGTGCCAGCAGCTGGGGACAGGGGGGGTCCTACGAGCAGTACTTC. Its translation is CASSWGQGGSYEQYF.

DNA of the CDR3: TGTACCGCCCGAGAGGGGGGACGGGAGACCCAGTACTTC. This codes for CTAREGGRETQYF. The J gene is TRBJ2-5, the V gene TRBV6-1; D is possibly TRBD1 or TRBD2 (6 bases each). Germline CDR1 is MNHNS and CDR2 is SASEGT. There are 13 residues in the CDR3.

The J gene is TRBJ2-7, the V gene TRBV5-6, with D perhaps matching TRBD2 (5 bases). The germline V gene has CDR1 SGHDT and CDR2 YYEEEE. CDR3 length: 17 amino acids. The V and J ends lost 0 bases and 3 bases respectively, with 19 bases between them. CDR3 coding DNA: TGTGCCAGCAGCTTGGGGGTATACCAGCGGAACCGCTACGAGCAGTACTTC. This encodes CASSLGVYQRNRYEQYF.

The chain links TRBV7-3 to TRBJ1-1; D is undetermined. The CDR3 covers 14 residues. Per germline, CDR1 SGHTA and CDR2 FQGTGA. V was shortened by 6 bases and J by 1 base, with 12 bases between the two germline ends. The CDR3 sequence is CASSLLPGNTEAFF. CDR3 in DNA: TGTGCCAGCAGTCTCCTCCCGGGGAACACTGAAGCTTTCTTT. The full variable domain, with the rest looked up from reference TRBV7-3 and TRBJ1-1, is GAGVSQTPSNKVTEKGKYVELRCDPISGHTALYWYRQSLGQGPEFLIYFQGTGAADDSGLPNDRFFAVRPEGSVSTLKIQRTERGDSAVYLCASSLLPGNTEAFFGQGTRLTVV.

The chain employs TRBV5-1 and TRBJ2-7; no firm D call. The V end was cut by 0 bases, the J end by 3 bases, with 13 bases between. The CDR3 is 15 residues long. The V gene's germline CDR1 is SGHRS and CDR2 YFSETQ. The CDR3 region has the DNA TGCGCCAGCAGCTTGGCCCCATTAGAAAGCTACGAGCAGTACTTC. This encodes CASSLAPLESYEQYF.

This sequence joins TRBV19 and TRBJ2-3; tentatively, D is TRBD2 (5 bases). V gave up 6 bases and J gave up 2 bases, with 6 bases separating them. The CDR3 is 12 amino acids. Germline CDR1 and CDR2: LNHDA and SQIVND (reference sequence). For the CDR3, the DNA is TGTGCCAGTAGGGACTTCACAGATACGCAGTATTTT. This gives the protein CASRDFTDTQYF.

The gene calls are TRBV29-1 and TRBJ2-5; 12 bases line up with TRBD2. The CDR3 totals 15 residues. V shed 1 base, J shed 5 bases, and the junction held 5 bases outside the gene matches. Germline CDR1 SQVTM, CDR2 ANQGSEA. CDR3 nucleotide sequence: TGCAGCGTTGAAGGACTAGCGGGAGTCTGGGAGACCCAGTACTTC. This encodes CSVEGLAGVWETQYF.

The rearrangement joins TRBV11-2 to TRBJ2-7, with a possible D match to TRBD2 (5 bases). Germline V gene sequence: CDR1 SGHAT, CDR2 FQNNGV. This CDR3 has 15 amino acids. V lost 6 bases to trimming and J lost 3 bases, with 18 bases between them. In DNA form, the CDR3 reads TGTGCCAGCAGGATTGAAAACCAGCGGAGCTACGAGCAGTACTTC. This translates into CASRIENQRSYEQYF.

The V and J genes are TRBV9 and TRBJ2-7, with D possibly being TRBD1 (6 bases). Germline V gene lookup returns CDR1 SGDLS and CDR2 YYNGEE. The CDR3 runs 13 residues. Trimming left V 3 bases short and J 1 base short, with 8 bases between. The CDR3 reads CASSAQGSYEQYF. CDR3 DNA: TGTGCCAGCAGCGCACAGGGTTCCTACGAGCAGTACTTC.

The table lists this clone with a count of one. The V call is TRBV7-3, the J call TRBJ2-2; a weak D match, TRBD2 (5 bases). Germline V gene lookup returns CDR1 SGHTA and CDR2 FQGTGA. The CDR3 length is 17 residues. V dropped 1 base and J dropped 3 bases, with 15 bases sitting between them. CDR3 bases: TGTGCCAGCAGCTTAAACAGAAGGACGAGGGACACCGGGGAGCTGTTTTTT. Encoded protein: CASSLNRRTRDTGELFF.

This clone was seen a few times. Other DNA sequences in the same sample also yield this CDR3. The rearrangement joins TRBV5-1 to TRBJ2-5; D unresolved. The ends were cut back, 0 bases at V and 5 bases at J, with 8 bases in the middle. This CDR3 comprises 13 residues. Germline V gene data show CDR1 as SGHRS and CDR2 as YFSETQ. CDR3 sequence reads: CASSLEGLETQYF. CDR3 bases: TGCGCCAGCAGCTTGGAAGGGTTGGAGACCCAGTACTTC. Full variable domain (missing parts from reference TRBV5-1 and TRBJ2-5): KAGVTQTPRYLIKTRGQQVTLSCSPISGHRSVSWYQQTPGQGLQFLFEYFSETQRNKGNFPGRFSGRQFSNSRSEMNVSTLELGDSALYLCASSLEGLETQYFGPGTRLLVL.

For this clone: Other nucleotide sequences from this sample produce the same CDR3. V and J are TRBV5-1 and TRBJ1-5; D call uncertain. Germline V gene lookup returns CDR1 SGHRS and CDR2 YFSETQ. The CDR3 is 14 residues long. Trimming shortened V by 0 bases and J by 5 bases, and 9 bases separated the two germline ends. The CDR3 reads CASSLGDADQPQHF. CDR3 coding DNA: TGCGCCAGCAGCTTGGGGGATGCTGATCAGCCCCAGCATTTT.

In regard to this clone: Within the sample, other DNA sequences also encode this same CDR3. The chain combines TRBV6-6 with TRBJ1-1; D ambiguous. Looked up from germline, CDR1 is MNHNY and CDR2 is SVGAGI (reference sequence). Trimming shortened V by 3 bases and J by 1 base, and 3 bases separated the two germline ends. CDR3 length: 12 residues. The CDR3 DNA is TGTGCCAGCAGTTATGCGAACACTGAAGCTTTCTTT. It translates to CASSYANTEAFF.

The chain couples TRBV5-8 to TRBJ2-1; no clear D. Trimming removed 0 bases from V and 0 bases from J, with 10 bases in between. This CDR3 spans 16 amino acids. Germline lookup yields CDR1 SGHTS and CDR2 YDEGEE. The CDR3 is CASSLDVRSSYNEQFF. CDR3 DNA: TGTGCCAGCAGCTTGGACGTACGGAGCTCCTACAATGAGCAGTTCTTC.

This clone was seen once. This chain connects TRBV11-2 to TRBJ1-1; 7 bases agree with TRBD1. The CDR3 extends over 15 amino acids. Germline lookup yields CDR1 SGHAT and CDR2 FQNNGV. V shed 6 bases, J shed 13 bases, and the junction held 20 bases outside the gene matches. CDR3 sequence reads: CASRARTGEGDKRFF. The CDR3 DNA reads TGTGCCAGCAGAGCCAGAACAGGGGAAGGGGATAAACGTTTCTTT.

The chain links TRBV28 to TRBJ1-1; D uncertain. Between the trimmed V and J ends, which lost 6 bases and 10 bases, there was a span of 9 bases. The germline gives CDR1 MDHEN, CDR2 SYDVKM. The CDR3 contains 10 residues. This CDR3 is CASSPMGAFF. The CDR3 coding sequence is TGTGCCAGCAGCCCAATGGGAGCTTTCTTT.

The CDR3 region has the DNA TGTGCCAGCAGCGCTGGGACTAGAGGAACGCAGTATTTT. It specifies CASSAGTRGTQYF. The rearrangement links TRBV11-2 to TRBJ2-3; 8 bases fit TRBD2. The germline CDR1 and CDR2 sequences are SGHAT and FQNNGV. The CDR3 is 13 amino acids. With 5 bases clipped from V and 9 bases from J, the junction kept 7 bases outside the gene matches.

The J gene is TRBJ1-3, the V gene TRBV5-1; D not certain. Trimming left V 0 bases short and J 0 bases short, with 10 bases between. The germline V gene has CDR1 SGHRS and CDR2 YFSETQ. The CDR3 contains 16 residues. CDR3 nucleotides: TGCGCCAGCAGCTTGGAACGGGGTGCCTCTGGAAACACCATATATTTT. Amino acid sequence: CASSLERGASGNTIYF.

A note on this clone: Other nucleotide sequences from this sample produce the same CDR3. The chain recombines TRBV18 with TRBJ2-1; 11 bases are shared with TRBD2. This CDR3 has 15 amino acids. Germline V gives CDR1 KGHSH, CDR2 LQKENI. V lost 6 bases and J lost 5; bases outside the gene matches: 6. The CDR3 DNA reads TGTGCCAGCTCGCCAACTAGCGGGGGAGACAATGAGCAGTTCTTC. This translates into CASSPTSGGDNEQFF.

The V and J genes are TRBV30 and TRBJ1-4, with 8 bases that match TRBD1. This CDR3 is 16 amino acids long. Germline lookup yields CDR1 GTSNPN and CDR2 SVGIG (reference sequence). The V gene end was trimmed by 0 bases and the J gene end by 6 bases; junction bases not matched to a gene: 9. This chain's CDR3 is CAWSVKNTGGHEKLFF. CDR3 bases: TGTGCCTGGAGTGTTAAAAACACAGGGGGTCATGAAAAACTGTTTTTT.

The genes are TRBV29-1 and TRBJ2-2; D is ambiguous. From germline, CDR1 is SQVTM and CDR2 ANQGSEA. The CDR3 has 16 amino acids. Trimming removed 0 bases from V and 1 base from J, with 12 bases in between. The chain's CDR3 is CSVEDPDDRNTGELFF. CDR3 nucleotides: TGCAGCGTTGAAGATCCTGATGACCGGAACACCGGGGAGCTGTTTTTT.

V gene TRBV7-8 combines with J gene TRBJ2-7; 12 bases are a match to TRBD2. Germline CDR1 SGHVS, CDR2 FQNEAQ. The V and J ends lost 1 base and 2 bases, in that order; junction bases with no gene match: 3. The CDR3 loop spans 16 amino acids. The CDR3 loop is CASSLDPSGRAYEQYF. The CDR3 region has the DNA TGTGCCAGCAGCTTAGACCCTAGCGGGAGGGCCTACGAGCAGTACTTC.

As DNA, the CDR3 is TGTGCCAGCCTTAGCTATCGAGGTCTAACCGGGGAGCTGTTTTTT. Its translation: CASLSYRGLTGELFF. V is TRBV28 and J is TRBJ2-2; D gene uncertain. CDR1 is MDHEN, CDR2 SYDVKM, per germline. The CDR3 covers 15 residues. V gave up 8 bases and J gave up 5 bases, with 18 bases separating them.